One sample yielded the 18 T cell receptor beta chains listed below, sequenced in a study of OX40 agonist ivuxolimab in advanced cancers. Profiling relied on immunoSEQ multiplex PCR, and the TCRdb table lists in-frame clones only, not all of them. This sample has under 25,000 clones, with about 70% found just once. The specimen comprised CD4+ or CD8+ T cells sorted from blood, sampled in a trial of the OX40 agonist ivuxolimab. These receptors came from an adult with an advanced solid tumor such as melanoma, head and neck, liver or kidney cancer.

This clone was counted a few times. V and J are TRBV5-5 and TRBJ2-7, with D tentatively TRBD1 (6 bases). Deletions cut 2 bases from V and 2 bases from J, with 11 bases between. The CDR3 runs to 14 residues. CDR1 and CDR2 from the germline V gene are SGHKS and YYEKEE (reference sequence). CDR3 nucleotide sequence: TGTGCCAGCAGCTTTGCCCAGGGGACCTACGAGCAGTACTTC. Its protein is CASSFAQGTYEQYF.

The chain uses TRBV25-1 and TRBJ1-2, with 8 positions matching TRBD1. The germline V gene has CDR1 MGHDK and CDR2 SYGVNS. The CDR3 has 12 amino acids. With 5 bases clipped from V and 8 bases from J, the junction kept 4 bases outside the gene matches. The CDR3 protein is CASSQGARGYTF. The CDR3 DNA reads as TGTGCCAGCAGTCAGGGGGCGCGAGGCTACACCTTC.

The J gene is TRBJ2-7, the V gene TRBV5-6, with TRBD2 as a possible D gene (6 bases). The length of the CDR3 is 13 residues. The V gene lost 6 bases and the J gene lost 0 bases, with 10 bases spanning the gap. CDR1 is SGHDT, CDR2 YYEEEE, per germline. CDR3 DNA: TGTGCCAGCACCGGGGGAAGCTCCTACGAGCAGTACTTC. Its translation is CASTGGSSYEQYF.

Note on this clone: The same CDR3 can be traced to other DNA sequences in this sample. The rearrangement links TRBV27 to TRBJ2-7, with D tentatively TRBD1 (6 bases). V was trimmed by 6 bases and J by 1 base, leaving 13 bases between them. Germline values: CDR1 MNHEY, CDR2 SMNVEV (reference sequence). CDR3 length: 14 amino acids. The CDR3 loop is CASSLSGTSYEQYF. The CDR3 nucleotides are TGTGCCAGCAGCCTCTCGGGGACATCCTACGAGCAGTACTTC.

Remarks on this clone: Since a much larger clone is just one base distant, this may be a read error. The chain carries TRBV19 and TRBJ1-1; 9 positions match TRBD1. The ends lost 5 bases at V and 4 bases at J; junction bases unmatched: 5. The germline CDR1 and CDR2 sequences are LNHDA and SQIVND (reference sequence). The CDR3 has 14 residues. CDR3 region: CASSPGTGSTEAFF. CDR3 bases: TGTGCCAGTAGTCCCGGGACAGGGAGCACTGAAGCTTTCTTT.

The chain couples TRBV15 to TRBJ2-1; D perhaps matches TRBD2 (6 bases). The germline V gene encodes CDR1 LNHNV and CDR2 YYDKDF (reference sequence). The V end was cut by 3 bases, the J end by 7 bases, with 16 bases between. The CDR3 is 15 amino acids. The CDR3: CATSSGSGLWNEQFF. The CDR3 DNA is TGTGCCACCAGCAGCGGTAGCGGCCTGTGGAATGAGCAGTTCTTC.

The chain employs TRBV7-2 and TRBJ1-2, with 9 bases lining up with TRBD1. The CDR3 contains 16 residues. CDR1 is SGHTA and CDR2 is FQGNSA in the germline V gene. V was clipped by 6 bases and J by 0 bases; unmatched bases: 8. The CDR3 here is CASSDRDREANYGYTF. CDR3 DNA: TGTGCCAGCAGTGACCGGGACAGGGAAGCTAACTATGGCTACACCTTC.

The chain recombines TRBV4-3 with TRBJ2-7, with D perhaps being TRBD1 or TRBD2 (7 bases each). Germline lookup yields CDR1 LGHNA and CDR2 YSLEER. The CDR3 covers 16 residues. V was trimmed by 0 bases and J by 3 bases, leaving 15 bases between them. CDR3 residues: CASSQDQGGASYEQYF. The CDR3 bases are TGCGCCAGCAGCCAAGATCAGGGGGGGGCAAGCTACGAGCAGTACTTC.

This rearrangement joins TRBV7-9 to TRBJ2-1; a weak D match, TRBD2 (5 bases). The CDR3 runs 13 residues. Trimming removed 8 bases from V and 9 bases from J, with 17 bases in between. The germline CDR1 and CDR2 sequences are SEHNR and FQNEAQ (reference sequence). The CDR3 here is CASGSTEETEQFF. The DNA for the CDR3 is TGTGCCAGCGGCTCTACGGAGGAAACTGAGCAGTTCTTC.

This clone was observed at least ten times. V and J are TRBV6-5 and TRBJ1-2, with 8 bases that match TRBD1. This CDR3 contains 14 residues. V was pared by 6 bases and J by 4 bases, with 7 bases of the junction left unmatched. Per the germline V gene, CDR1 is MNHEY and CDR2 is SVGAGI. The CDR3 here is CASSPGTGGYGYTF. In DNA form, the CDR3 reads TGTGCCAGCAGCCCGGGGACAGGAGGCTATGGCTACACCTTC.

The V gene is TRBV5-1, the J gene TRBJ2-3, with D perhaps TRBD1 (6 bases). The germline CDR1 and CDR2 sequences are SGHRS and YFSETQ. The V end was cut by 0 bases, the J end by 5 bases, with 13 bases between. The CDR3 spans 15 residues. DNA for the CDR3: TGCGCCAGCAGCTTGGAACAGGGTTTCATAGATACGCAGTATTTT. It yields the protein CASSLEQGFIDTQYF. The variable domain in full, with the rest retrieved from reference TRBV5-1 and TRBJ2-3, is KAGVTQTPRYLIKTRGQQVTLSCSPISGHRSVSWYQQTPGQGLQFLFEYFSETQRNKGNFPGRFSGRQFSNSRSEMNVSTLELGDSALYLCASSLEQGFIDTQYFGPGTRLTVL.

The V gene is TRBV5-4, the J gene TRBJ2-2; 13 nucleotides line up with TRBD2. This CDR3 has 16 residues. Germline V lookup: CDR1 SGHNT, CDR2 YYREEE (reference sequence). The trim removed 5 bases at V and 8 bases at J, leaving 9 bases unmatched. The CDR3 region is CASSPRLAGGGGELFF. CDR3 bases: TGTGCCAGCAGTCCCCGACTAGCGGGGGGAGGTGGGGAGCTGTTTTTT.

V and J are TRBV18 and TRBJ2-2, with D perhaps TRBD1 (6 bases). Germline V gene lookup returns CDR1 KGHSH and CDR2 LQKENI. V was trimmed by 3 bases and J by 7 bases, leaving 12 bases between them. The CDR3 length is 14 residues. CDR3 region: CASSPEDRNGELFF. CDR3 sequence (DNA): TGTGCCAGCTCACCCGAGGACAGAAACGGGGAGCTGTTTTTT.

The V call is TRBV4-1, the J call TRBJ2-7; TRBD1 matches at 8 bases. The germline V gene encodes CDR1 MGHRA and CDR2 YSYEKL. CDR3 length: 14 residues. V dropped 3 bases and J dropped 5; count of bases not matched to a gene: 6. The CDR3 region has the DNA TGCGCCAGCAGCCAGTCGGGGACAGGTAACGAGCAGTACTTC. Protein product: CASSQSGTGNEQYF.

The chain combines TRBV19 with TRBJ2-3; perhaps D is TRBD1 or TRBD2 (5 bases each). Germline CDR1 is LNHDA and CDR2 is SQIVND (reference sequence). CDR3 length equals 14 residues. The V gene lost 10 bases and the J gene lost 6 bases, with 20 bases spanning the gap. The CDR3 DNA sequence: TGTGCCACCGCCGAGTTTAGGGGAGCTGATACGCAGTATTTT. Translated: CATAEFRGADTQYF. Using reference TRBV19 and TRBJ2-3 for the parts outside the CDR3, the full variable domain is DGGITQSPKYLFRKEGQNVTLSCEQNLNHDAMYWYRQDPGQGLRLIYYSQIVNDFQKGDIAEGYSVSREKKESFPLTVTSAQKNPTAFYLCATAEFRGADTQYFGPGTRLTVL.

V usage is TRBV11-2 and J usage is TRBJ2-7; TRBD2 aligns across 13 bases. This CDR3 comprises 15 residues. V shed 5 bases, J shed 6 bases, and the junction held 7 bases outside the gene matches. Germline values: CDR1 SGHAT, CDR2 FQNNGV. CDR3 coding DNA: TGTGCCAGCAGCCCCGGGACTAGCGGGGAAAGCGAGCAGTACTTC. It yields the protein CASSPGTSGESEQYF.

V and J are TRBV5-6 and TRBJ2-3; D ambiguous. The CDR3 is 14 amino acids. Trimming stripped 3 bases from V and 2 bases from J, with 10 bases between. The V gene's germline CDR1 is SGHDT and CDR2 YYEEEE. This CDR3 reads CASSSEPITDTQYF. CDR3 DNA sequence: TGTGCCAGCAGCTCCGAACCCATCACAGATACGCAGTATTTT.

This clone was counted only a few times. The chain is built from TRBV21-1 and TRBJ2-1; the listed D gene, TRBD1, was not tested against the DNA. TRBV21-1 is assigned pseudogene status. The CDR3 length is 15 residues. CDR3 bases: TGTGCCAGCAGCAAGGGACAGGGGGCCGGGAATGAGCAGTTCTTC. Translated: CASSKGQGAGNEQFF.